This entry lists 27 T cell receptor beta chains sequenced from one sample in a study of blood T cell repertoires in COVID-19. TCRdb's copy holds only in-frame clones and misses some; the assay was immunoSEQ multiplex PCR. The sample holds tens of thousands of clones, 85% to 90% seen once. The specimen was peripheral blood. These receptors were collected from a woman aged 60 to 75 with active COVID-19.

The chain has TRBV10-3 and TRBJ2-5; 10 bases align to TRBD2. CDR1 is ENHRY, CDR2 SYGVKD, per germline. V dropped 10 bases and J dropped 4; count of bases not matched to a gene: 9. CDR3 length: 14 amino acids. The CDR3 coding sequence is TGTGCCACTAGGCCTAGCGGGAGTCGAGAGACCCAGTACTTC. Amino acids: CATRPSGSRETQYF.

The rearrangement links TRBV18 to TRBJ1-1; D may be TRBD1 (5 bases). The CDR3 length is 12 residues. Germline CDR1 and CDR2: KGHSH and LQKENI. Deletions cut 6 bases from V and 6 bases from J, with 11 bases between. The CDR3 DNA reads as TGTGCCAGCTCCCGCGGGGGACCTGAAGCTTTCTTT. Encoded protein: CASSRGGPEAFF.

V is TRBV25-1 and J is TRBJ2-2; D possibly corresponds to TRBD2 (6 bases). CDR1 and CDR2 (germline): MGHDK, SYGVNS. Trimming stripped 5 bases from V and 2 bases from J, with 12 bases between. CDR3 length equals 15 residues. The CDR3 region is CASSIGEVNTGELFF. CDR3 coding DNA: TGTGCCAGCAGTATTGGGGAGGTAAACACCGGGGAGCTGTTTTTT.

The V and J genes are TRBV19 and TRBJ1-2; 10 nucleotides line up with TRBD1. This CDR3 region has 15 residues. CDR1 and CDR2 (germline): LNHDA, SQIVND (reference sequence). Trimming took 3 bases from V and 5 from J; bases not matched to a gene: 6. CDR3 sequence (DNA): TGTGCCAGTAGTATCCAGGCGGGACAGGGGTATGGCTACACCTTC. Amino acid sequence: CASSIQAGQGYGYTF.

A single count supports this clone. V usage is TRBV6-2 or TRBV6-3 and J usage is TRBJ2-5; no definite D call. Trimming shortened V by 5 bases and J by 1 base, and 11 bases separated the two germline ends. There are 14 residues in the CDR3. Germline V gene sequence: CDR1 MNHEY, CDR2 SVGEGT. The CDR3 nucleotides are TGTGCCAGCAGTCCCCCCTCCGGCCAAGAGACCCAGTACTTC. The encoded protein is CASSPPSGQETQYF.

This clone was seen just once. The genes are TRBV11-2 and TRBJ2-1, with no clear D. This CDR3 contains 12 residues. The germline gives CDR1 SGHAT, CDR2 FQNNGV. With 0 bases removed from V and 15 bases from J, the gap between germline ends came to 12 bases. CDR3 DNA: TGTGCCAGCAGCTTAGATGTGCAGGCCCCGTTCTTC. Translating it yields CASSLDVQAPFF.

In this sample, this clone turned up once. The rearrangement uses TRBV5-4 and TRBJ2-7; weak D call: TRBD1 (6 bases). This CDR3 region has 13 residues. Germline loops: CDR1 SGHNT, CDR2 YYREEE (reference sequence). The V end was cut by 4 bases, the J end by 6 bases, with 14 bases between. CDR3 DNA: TGTGCCAGCAGCCTTGGACAGAGGTTCGAGCAGTACTTC. Its protein is CASSLGQRFEQYF. The whole variable domain, filled in from reference TRBV5-4 and TRBJ2-7, reads ETGVTQSPTHLIKTRGQQVTLRCSSQSGHNTVSWYQQALGQGPQFIFQYYREEENGRGNFPPRFSGLQFPNYSSELNVNALELDDSALYLCASSLGQRFEQYFGPGTRLTVT.

The CDR3 spells CAISESDSGAETQYF. In DNA, the CDR3 is TGTGCCATCAGTGAGTCGGATAGCGGGGCCGAGACCCAGTACTTC. The chain has TRBV10-3 and TRBJ2-5; 8 bases fit TRBD2. CDR3 length: 15 residues. V lost 0 bases to trimming and J lost 5 bases; unmatched junction nucleotides: 5. CDR1 ENHRY and CDR2 SYGVKD come from the germline V gene.

The rearrangement joins TRBV2 to TRBJ1-5; possibly TRBD1 for D (6 bases). This CDR3 has 15 amino acids. Looked up from germline, CDR1 is SNHLY and CDR2 is FYNNEI. Trimming took off 6 bases at V and 1 base at J, with 13 bases between the two ends. The chain's CDR3 is CASSPSRGSNQPQHF. Here the CDR3 DNA reads TGTGCCAGCAGCCCGAGCAGGGGAAGCAATCAGCCCCAGCATTTT.

The J gene is TRBJ2-7, the V gene TRBV19; 12 positions match TRBD1. With 3 bases clipped from V and 7 bases from J, the junction kept 7 bases outside the gene matches. CDR1 and CDR2 (germline): LNHDA, SQIVND (reference sequence). The CDR3 runs to 15 residues. Written as DNA, the CDR3 is TGTGCCAGTAGTATCGCGGGACAGGGGGCTTGGGAGCAGTACTTC. Amino acid sequence: CASSIAGQGAWEQYF.

The genes are TRBV29-1 and TRBJ2-2, with TRBD1 as a possible D gene (5 bases). The CDR3 covers 15 residues. The ends were cut back, 1 base at V and 1 base at J, with 10 bases in the middle. The germline gives CDR1 SQVTM, CDR2 ANQGSEA. The CDR3 loop is CSVEVTVRNTGELFF. The CDR3 DNA reads as TGCAGCGTTGAAGTGACAGTGAGGAACACCGGGGAGCTGTTTTTT.

The CDR3 bases are TGCGCCAGCAGCCCGGACAGTGAAAGAGAAAAACTGTTTTTT. Translation gives CASSPDSEREKLFF. This sequence joins TRBV5-1 and TRBJ1-4, with D possibly TRBD1 on 6 matching bases. Germline V CDR1 and CDR2: SGHRS, YFSETQ. This CDR3 is 14 amino acids long. The V end lost 4 bases, the J end lost 8 bases, and 15 bases lay between the germline ends.

The chain employs TRBV5-6 and TRBJ2-5, with no clear D. Trimming removed 0 bases at V and 1 base at J, with 10 bases between. This CDR3 has 15 residues. Germline V lookup: CDR1 SGHDT, CDR2 YYEEEE. The chain's CDR3 is CASSLVVTGQETQYF. CDR3 DNA sequence: TGTGCCAGCAGCTTGGTAGTCACCGGCCAAGAGACCCAGTACTTC.

V and J are TRBV7-8 and TRBJ2-7; maybe TRBD2 (6 bases). Germline V gives CDR1 SGHVS, CDR2 FQNEAQ. The CDR3 runs 17 residues. Trimming shortened V by 3 bases and J by 0 bases, and 18 bases separated the two germline ends. The CDR3 DNA follows: TGTGCCAGCAGCTTCCTACGAGCGGGCCTCAGCTCCTACGAGCAGTACTTC. This codes for CASSFLRAGLSSYEQYF.

This chain uses TRBV11-3 with TRBJ1-6; D is unclear. This CDR3 region has 13 residues. The V and J ends lost 0 bases and 8 bases respectively, with 5 bases between them. CDR1 is SGHNT and CDR2 is YENEEA in the germline V gene. Here the CDR3 reads CASSLDRDSPLHF. CDR3 sequence (DNA): TGTGCCAGCAGCTTAGATCGGGATTCACCCCTCCACTTT.

The V gene is TRBV6-5, the J gene TRBJ2-1; D is uncertain. This CDR3 comprises 10 residues. V was cut by 5 bases and J by 7 bases, with 3 bases left in between. The germline CDR1 and CDR2 sequences are MNHEY and SVGAGI. The CDR3: CASSRNEQFF. In DNA, the CDR3 is TGTGCCAGCAGTCGTAATGAGCAGTTCTTC.

The chain recombines TRBV14 with TRBJ2-1, with D perhaps matching TRBD2 (6 bases). The CDR3 runs to 17 residues. Trimming pared 0 bases from V and 0 bases from J, leaving 12 bases between. Germline loops: CDR1 SGHDN, CDR2 FVKESK. This CDR3 reads CASSQDFGSRSYNEQFF. The CDR3 DNA reads as TGTGCCAGCAGCCAAGATTTCGGGAGCCGCTCCTACAATGAGCAGTTCTTC.

This chain joins TRBV2 and TRBJ1-5, with a tentative D call TRBD1 (5 bases). This CDR3 has 16 residues. Germline CDR1 SNHLY, CDR2 FYNNEI. Between the trimmed V and J ends, which lost 4 bases and 1 base, there was a span of 14 bases. The CDR3 region is CASSVDTPRSNQPQHF. CDR3 nucleotide sequence: TGTGCCAGCAGTGTGGACACCCCTAGGAGCAATCAGCCCCAGCATTTT.

The chain is built from TRBV6-6 and TRBJ1-5; D is unresolved. Trimming pared 6 bases from V and 4 bases from J, leaving 16 bases between. The germline CDR1 and CDR2 sequences are MNHNY and SVGAGI (reference sequence). There are 15 residues in the CDR3. CDR3 amino acids: CASSPPAPGNQPQHF. CDR3 coding DNA: TGTGCCAGCAGCCCACCAGCTCCGGGGAATCAGCCCCAGCATTTT.

The chain links TRBV7-9 to TRBJ2-5, with TRBD1 matching 7 bases. In germline, CDR1 is SEHNR, CDR2 FQNEAQ (reference sequence). Trimming at V came to 2 bases and at J to 5 bases, leaving 5 bases not matched to a gene. The CDR3 consists of 14 residues. The CDR3 nucleotides read TGTGCCAGCAGCTTAACGACAGGGATCGAGACCCAGTACTTC. Protein product: CASSLTTGIETQYF.

This clone was detected only once. This chain links TRBV10-3 with TRBJ2-7, with a weak D call TRBD2 (5 bases). Trimming cost V 2 bases and J 2 bases, with 13 bases left between them. Germline V gives CDR1 ENHRY, CDR2 SYGVKD. CDR3 length: 15 amino acids. CDR3 region: CAISEPSRTPYEQYF. The CDR3 DNA is TGTGCCATCAGTGAGCCCAGCCGGACTCCCTACGAGCAGTACTTC.

V gene TRBV2 combines with J gene TRBJ1-1, with 8 bases aligning to TRBD1. V trimming: 6 bases; J trimming: 7 bases; junction bases outside the gene matches: 13. The germline V gene encodes CDR1 SNHLY and CDR2 FYNNEI. The CDR3 is 15 residues long. The CDR3 DNA sequence: TGTGCCAGCAGAGAAAGGGGACAGGAGATTTTTGAAGCTTTCTTT. Its protein is CASRERGQEIFEAFF.

J is TRBJ2-1 and V is TRBV10-3; the D gene is possibly TRBD1 (5 bases). Germline lookup yields CDR1 ENHRY and CDR2 SYGVKD. Trimming took 4 bases from V and 9 from J, leaving 13 bases between them. The CDR3 extends over 13 amino acids. In nucleotides, the CDR3 is TGTGCCATCAGTGGGCGCAGGGCTCTTGAGCAGTTCTTC. This codes for CAISGRRALEQFF.

This clone was observed a handful of times. This chain connects TRBV2 to TRBJ1-2; D gene uncertain. The germline V and J ends were trimmed by 1 base and 3 bases, with 6 bases remaining between them. The CDR3 is made up of 13 amino acids. Per the germline V gene, CDR1 is SNHLY and CDR2 is FYNNEI. This CDR3 reads CASSEDSYYGYTF. CDR3 sequence (DNA): TGTGCCAGCAGTGAAGACAGCTACTATGGCTACACCTTC.

The chain recombines TRBV27 with TRBJ2-2, with TRBD2 as a possible D gene (6 bases). V lost 7 bases and J lost 6, with 21 bases in between. Germline V gene sequence: CDR1 MNHEY, CDR2 SMNVEV (reference sequence). CDR3 length equals 16 residues. CDR3 amino acids: CASTQGAGTYAGELFF. DNA of the CDR3: TGTGCCAGCACCCAAGGGGCAGGGACTTATGCCGGGGAGCTGTTTTTT.

This sequence joins TRBV28 and TRBJ1-1, with 8 bases fitting TRBD1. The germline V gene has CDR1 MDHEN and CDR2 SYDVKM. The CDR3 contains 16 residues. J lost 2 bases, V lost 5 bases, and 10 bases had no gene match. The CDR3 region has the DNA TGTGCCAGCAGTCCTTTAAACAGGGGGAGAAACACTGAAGCTTTCTTT. It encodes CASSPLNRGRNTEAFF.

V is TRBV5-1 and J is TRBJ2-2, with 10 bases identical to TRBD2. This CDR3 is 17 amino acids long. V was clipped by 3 bases and J by 5 bases; unmatched bases: 10. The germline gives CDR1 SGHRS, CDR2 YFSETQ. CDR3 residues: CASSSPRGLALTGELFF. CDR3 nucleotides: TGCGCCAGCAGCTCCCCACGGGGACTAGCGCTTACCGGGGAGCTGTTTTTT.